The 2 T cell receptor beta chains reported below all come from one sample, sequenced in a study of blood T cell repertoires in COVID-19. Assay used: immunoSEQ multiplex PCR; TCRdb lists only in-frame clones, some missing. The repertoire includes approximately 35,000 clones, around 87% of them detected once, and 40% to 45% sits in the top ten. Source material: peripheral blood. The receptor set was obtained from a human donor in a cohort sampled during active COVID-19.

The chain links TRBV1 to TRBJ2-7; the D segment call TRBD2 is taken from the table without a DNA check. TRBV1 is recorded as a pseudogene. The CDR3 spans 19 residues. The CDR3: CTSSQLRTSGGKKVYEQYF. As DNA, the CDR3 is TGCACCAGCAGCCAACTGAGGACTAGCGGGGGGAAGAAGGTCTACGAGCAGTACTTC.

The chain combines TRBV7-9 with TRBJ2-6; tentatively, D is TRBD1 (5 bases). Between the trimmed V and J ends, which lost 2 bases and 0 bases, there was a span of 14 bases. The CDR3 loop spans 18 amino acids. Looked up from germline, CDR1 is SEHNR and CDR2 is FQNEAQ (reference sequence). The CDR3 spells CASSLSQGFNSGANVLTF. CDR3 coding DNA: TGTGCCAGCAGCTTATCGCAGGGCTTTAACTCTGGGGCCAACGTCCTGACTTTC.